This TCR beta chain was sequenced during a study of T cell responses to AZD1222 COVID-19 vaccine. Study-level results: Donors in the cohort were predominantly white British and more often female, and clonal diversity was possibly underestimated.

The CDR3 is 12 amino acids. CDR1 MNHNY and CDR2 SVGAGI come from the germline V gene (reference sequence). Trimming left V 6 bases short and J 8 bases short, with 8 bases between. Produced via immunoSEQ multiplex PCR; TCRdb's table is partial and in-frame only. The table lists some 99,000 clones, roughly 83% of them singletons. In regard to this clone: Its antigen remains unidentified.

The rearrangement uses TRBV6-6 and TRBJ1-6; D ambiguous. The sequence was obtained from an adult who received the AZD1222 COVID-19 vaccine. Sequenced material: peripheral blood, taken 28 days after the second AZD1222 dose. CDR3 in DNA: TGTGCCAGCAGCCTTCAAGATTCACCCCTCCACTTT. Encoded protein: CASSLQDSPLHF.